The 16 T cell receptor beta chains listed next were all sequenced from one sample in a study of blood T cell repertoires in COVID-19. TCRdb's copy holds only in-frame clones and misses some; the assay was immunoSEQ multiplex PCR. The profile shows just over 300,000 clones, around 90% of them singletons. Sequencing was carried out using peripheral blood. The receptors originated from a man younger than 35 with active or convalescent COVID-19.

This chain links TRBV4-1 with TRBJ2-5; D may be TRBD1 (6 bases). V lost 7 bases and J 4 bases, leaving 10 bases between the germline ends. CDR3 length equals 12 residues. Germline V gene lookup returns CDR1 MGHRA and CDR2 YSYEKL. The CDR3 nucleotides read TGCGCCAGCAAGGACAGAGGAGAGACCCAGTACTTC. This translates into CASKDRGETQYF.

The genes are TRBV4-1 and TRBJ2-3; 10 bases map to TRBD1. With 2 bases clipped from V and 4 bases from J, the junction kept 6 bases outside the gene matches. The CDR3 consists of 16 residues. Germline loops: CDR1 MGHRA, CDR2 YSYEKL. DNA for the CDR3: TGCGCCAGCAGCCAATCCGAGACAGGGGGCGCAGATACGCAGTATTTT. Amino acids: CASSQSETGGADTQYF.

The chain employs TRBV2 and TRBJ2-3; D is perhaps TRBD1 (6 bases). This CDR3 is built from 14 residues. Germline lookup yields CDR1 SNHLY and CDR2 FYNNEI. V was clipped by 9 bases and J by 0 bases, with 13 bases between them. The CDR3 coding sequence is TGTGCCAGTCTCGTAGGGGGAAGCACAGATACGCAGTATTTT. It specifies CASLVGGSTDTQYF.

This clone has only a few counts. The CDR3 spells CASSPDRGGPQHF. CDR3 nucleotides: TGTGCCAGCTCCCCGGACAGGGGGGGTCCCCAGCATTTT. V is TRBV18 and J is TRBJ1-5; 10 bases align to TRBD1. The CDR3 is 13 amino acids. Germline V CDR1 and CDR2: KGHSH, LQKENI. Trimming took 6 bases from V and 10 from J; bases not matched to a gene: 6.

This clone was counted a few times. This chain joins TRBV6-1 and TRBJ2-7; tentative D call: TRBD1 (6 bases). Deletions cut 7 bases from V and 0 bases from J, with 16 bases between. Germline CDR1 and CDR2: MNHNS and SASEGT. The CDR3 spans 15 residues. The CDR3 region is CASTQQGRASYEQYF. Here the CDR3 DNA reads TGTGCCAGCACCCAACAGGGCAGGGCCTCCTACGAGCAGTACTTC.

The chain has TRBV4-1 and TRBJ2-7; TRBD1 might be the D (5 bases). Trimming stripped 3 bases from V and 0 bases from J, with 9 bases between. Germline CDR1 MGHRA, CDR2 YSYEKL. CDR3 size: 14 residues. CDR3 loop: CASSQSTVSYEQYF. CDR3 DNA: TGCGCCAGCAGCCAGTCGACAGTCTCCTACGAGCAGTACTTC.

The rearrangement uses TRBV6-5 and TRBJ1-2; TRBD1 aligns across 8 bases. The CDR3 is made up of 15 amino acids. Germline CDR1 and CDR2: MNHEY and SVGAGI. After removal of 2 bases from V and 7 bases from J, the junction contained 9 bases not matched to a gene. In nucleotides, the CDR3 is TGTGCCAGCAGTTACGGAGCAGGGGGCGCCGGTGGCTACACCTTC. This gives the protein CASSYGAGGAGGYTF.

This chain joins TRBV18 and TRBJ2-3; 8 bases fit TRBD2. This CDR3 contains 16 residues. With V trimmed by 3 bases and J by 0 bases, 5 bases remained unmatched. Germline V gives CDR1 KGHSH, CDR2 LQKENI. The CDR3 here is CASSPRTSPSTDTQYF. The CDR3 DNA is TGTGCCAGCTCACCTCGGACTAGCCCTAGCACAGATACGCAGTATTTT.

The genes are TRBV5-1 and TRBJ2-3; tentatively, D is TRBD2 (6 bases). The CDR3 is 13 residues long. Germline V gene lookup returns CDR1 SGHRS and CDR2 YFSETQ. The V and J ends lost 9 bases and 3 bases respectively, with 14 bases between them. CDR3 nucleotide sequence: TGCGCCACCCGCGGGGATTTGACAGATACGCAGTATTTT. Its protein product is CATRGDLTDTQYF.

The chain carries TRBV5-1 and TRBJ1-5; D gene unclear. V lost 0 bases, J lost 1 base, and 8 bases lay in between. The germline V gene has CDR1 SGHRS and CDR2 YFSETQ. CDR3 length equals 15 residues. This CDR3 is CASSLEGGSNQPQHF. The CDR3 bases are TGCGCCAGCAGCTTGGAGGGAGGGAGCAATCAGCCCCAGCATTTT.

CDR3 protein: CASSSRTASSYEQYF. CDR3 sequence (DNA): TGTGCCAGCAGTTCTAGGACAGCCAGCTCCTACGAGCAGTACTTC. The chain uses TRBV28 and TRBJ2-7, with D perhaps TRBD1 (6 bases). The germline V gene encodes CDR1 MDHEN and CDR2 SYDVKM. CDR3 length: 15 residues. The V end lost 4 bases, the J end lost 0 bases, and 13 bases lay between the germline ends.

The gene calls are TRBV24-1 and TRBJ2-1; TRBD2 might be the D (5 bases). Germline V gives CDR1 KGHDR, CDR2 SFDVKD. V was clipped by 5 bases and J by 5 bases, with 15 bases between them. The CDR3 has 15 residues. Here the CDR3 reads CATSVSGSVNNEQFF. In DNA form, the CDR3 reads TGTGCCACCAGTGTTTCGGGGTCCGTTAACAATGAGCAGTTCTTC.

This chain uses TRBV7-9 with TRBJ2-1; TRBD2 might be the D (6 bases). The length of the CDR3 is 16 residues. Germline CDR1 reads SEHNR; CDR2 reads FQNEAQ (reference sequence). Trimming pared 5 bases from V and 2 bases from J, leaving 16 bases between. The CDR3 loop reads CASSPRLGQTYNEQFF. In nucleotides, the CDR3 is TGTGCCAGCAGCCCCAGACTAGGGCAGACCTACAATGAGCAGTTCTTC.

This chain uses TRBV11-3 with TRBJ2-3; 7 bases are shared with TRBD2. This CDR3 is built from 15 residues. Germline V lookup: CDR1 SGHNT, CDR2 YENEEA. Unmatched junction bases numbered 6, after V lost 3 bases and J lost 3 bases. The CDR3 bases are TGTGCCAGCAGCTTCGGCGGGAGTTTGACAGATACGCAGTATTTT. It translates to CASSFGGSLTDTQYF.

This clone appeared a single time. The chain combines TRBV21-1 with TRBJ2-7; the table assigns TRBD2, which was not confirmed against the DNA. TRBV21-1 represents a pseudogene. The CDR3 consists of 16 residues. The CDR3 sequence: CASSKVTSGRASEQYF. The CDR3, as DNA: TGTGCCAGCAGCAAAGTAACTAGCGGGAGGGCCTCCGAGCAGTACTTC.

This clone came up a few times. The chain carries TRBV10-3 and TRBJ2-7; TRBD2 matches 13 bases. The V segment lost 3 bases and the J segment 5 bases; nucleotides outside the gene matches: 4. Germline CDR1 is ENHRY and CDR2 is SYGVKD. The CDR3 is 15 amino acids. The CDR3 sequence is CAISERTSGSNEQYF. DNA for the CDR3: TGTGCCATCAGTGAACGGACTAGCGGGAGCAACGAGCAGTACTTC.